What follows is one T cell receptor beta chain and its context. Its antigen is unknown. Per-base quality was not reported, and no clone a single base away is much larger than it. The data were taken from a study of control samples from healthy donors and cancer patients (dated by TCRdb to the early 2020s). Deletion took 1 base off V and 0 bases off J, with a span of 10 bases between the germline ends. Including cysteine and phenylalanine, the CDR3 has 15 amino acids. The retained sequence is limited to the CDR3, 45 bases, with the frame set at the first base. From a lookup of the germline V gene, CDR1 and CDR2 are SGHTA and FQGNSA. The method was the immunoSEQ multiplex PCR assay. TCRdb retrieved this table from immuneACCESS and kept in-frame rearrangements only. Not all clones are present; in checked studies, unresolved V genes account for under half, and no reason is known for the remainder. This sample is represented by roughly 59,000 clones; 80% to 95% of them were singletons. The ten most abundant clones make up about 1.7% of the sample.

The sample was PBMCs. The rearrangement combines TRBV7-2 with TRBJ2-7; the D segment cannot be called with confidence. The clonotype originates from a man aged 35-49 years with colorectal cancer. The CDR3 here reads CASSLGRKASYEQYF. DNA sequence: TGTGCCAGCAGCTTAGGGAGAAAAGCCTCCTACGAGCAGTACTTC.